This TCR beta chain came from a study of lymphopenia after photon versus proton radiotherapy. Assay used: immunoSEQ multiplex PCR; TCRdb lists only in-frame clones, some missing. The sample holds under 75,000 clones; under 95% are singletons and the top ten take 2.2%. Whole-study findings and limits: Only patients who died were analyzed for survival; proton advantage is unproven. Post-nadir diversity loss with photons came from oligoclonal expansion, particularly CD8+ Temra cells. Post-nadir TCR diversity decline inversely tracked overall survival among those who died. Relative stability marked proton patients; photon patients lost diversity and naive cells.

CDR1 is MDHEN, CDR2 SYDVKM, per germline. The CDR3 is 14 residues long. V gave up 5 bases and J gave up 5 bases; unmatched junction bases: 8. To note about this clone: Its target is unknown.

The sequence was obtained from a woman in her forties with cholangiocarcinoma. The chain couples TRBV28 to TRBJ2-5; 7 bases agree with TRBD1. The sequences come from peripheral blood, collected from a patient treated with photon-based radiotherapy. The DNA of the CDR3 is TGTGCCAGCAGTCAGACAGGGTTAGGGGAGACCCAGTACTTC. As protein: CASSQTGLGETQYF. Drawing the rest from reference TRBV28 and TRBJ2-5, the complete variable domain is DVKVTQSSRYLVKRTGEKVFLECVQDMDHENMFWYRQDPGLGLRLIYFSYDVKMKEKGDIPEGYSVSREKKERFSLILESASTNQTSMYLCASSQTGLGETQYFGPGTRLLVL.